These T cell receptor beta chains were read from a single sample in a study of shared clonotypes between healthy human individuals. The method was immunoSEQ multiplex PCR; TCRdb's version includes in-frame clones alone and lacks a portion of them. The sample yields about 2.4 million clones, 93% seen once. Sequenced input: naive CD4+ T cells from PBMCs. The source of these receptors is a man younger than 30 in good health. Some clones in this sample may be carry-over from other donors' samples. CDR3s include the opening cysteine and the closing phenylalanine or tryptophan. A D gene is named only where the DNA matches it firmly. Only some rows state a clone size, as once, few, many or a class for expanded clones.

CDR3 protein	CDR3 DNA	CDR3 length	clone size	J gene	D gene	V gene
CASSLRLANQETQYF	TGTGCCAGCAGCCTAAGACTAGCGAACCAAGAGACCCAGTACTTC	15	once	TRBJ2-5	TRBD2	TRBV11-2
CASSLTIRGRQRQETQYF	TGTGCCAGCAGCTTAACAATCCGGGGGCGACAGAGACAAGAGACCCAGTACTTC	18	NA	TRBJ2-5	NA	TRBV7-3
CASSHQARTDNYGYTF	TGCGCCAGCAGCCATCAAGCTCGGACCGATAACTATGGCTACACCTTC	16	few	TRBJ1-2	NA	TRBV4-1
CASSSPVYGYTF	TGTGCCAGCAGTTCACCGGTCTATGGCTACACCTTC	12	NA	TRBJ1-2	NA	TRBV27
CASTRRQSQETQYF	TGTGCCAGCACCAGGAGGCAGTCGCAAGAGACCCAGTACTTC	14	NA	TRBJ2-5	NA	TRBV28
CASSIDVGWGKNTEAFF	TGTGCCAGTAGTATAGATGTGGGATGGGGGAAGAACACTGAAGCTTTCTTT	17	NA	TRBJ1-1	NA	TRBV19
CASSQDHGTLLSGANVLTF	TGCGCCAGCAGCCAGGACCACGGGACTCTTCTCTCTGGGGCCAACGTCCTGACTTTC	19	NA	TRBJ2-6	NA	TRBV4-1
CASSLGAAQTNTEAFF	TGTGCCAGCAGCTTAGGGGCCGCGCAAACGAACACTGAAGCTTTCTTT	16	NA	TRBJ1-1	NA	TRBV7-2
CASSTTQSYEQYF	TGCGCCAGCAGCACAACTCAATCCTACGAGCAGTACTTC	13	NA	TRBJ2-7	NA	TRBV5-1
CASSPTRSETQYF	TGTGCCAGCTCACCGACTAGGTCAGAGACCCAGTACTTC	13	NA	TRBJ2-5	NA	TRBV18
CASSERLGGETQYF	TGTGCCAGCAGTGAACGCCTCGGTGGAGAGACCCAGTACTTC	14	NA	TRBJ2-5	NA	TRBV2
CASGNLRGALSNQPQHF	TGTGCCAGTGGGAATTTACGGGGGGCCCTAAGCAATCAGCCCCAGCATTTT	17	NA	TRBJ1-5	NA	TRBV19
CASRDRGAYEQYF	TGTGCCAGCAGGGACAGGGGGGCTTACGAGCAGTACTTC	13	NA	TRBJ2-7	TRBD1	TRBV2
CASSLIVLSGREQFF	TGTGCCAGCAGCTTAATCGTTCTTAGTGGGAGGGAGCAGTTCTTC	15	NA	TRBJ2-1	NA	TRBV11-1
CASSSDSRGGGNEQFF	TGCGCCAGCAGCTCAGATTCTAGAGGCGGAGGGAATGAGCAGTTCTTC	16	NA	TRBJ2-1	NA	TRBV5-1
CASSRAYEQYF	TGTGCCAGCAGCCGCGCCTACGAGCAGTACTTC	11	NA	TRBJ2-7	NA	TRBV7-9
CASSLMGLAGFQETQYF	TGTGCCAGCAGCTTAATGGGCCTAGCGGGGTTCCAAGAGACCCAGTACTTC	17	NA	TRBJ2-5	TRBD2	TRBV7-3
CASSLTSYEQFF	TGTGCCAGCAGCTTGACGAGCTATGAGCAGTTCTTC	12	NA	TRBJ2-1	NA	TRBV5-6
CASSFRMTPLTDTQYF	TGTGCCAGCAGTTTTCGAATGACTCCCCTCACAGATACGCAGTATTTT	16	NA	TRBJ2-3	NA	TRBV28
CASRRFTGELFF	TGTGCCAGCAGGCGATTCACCGGGGAGCTGTTTTTT	12	once	TRBJ2-2	NA	TRBV2
CASSIGEGSSGNYGYTF	TGTGCCAGTAGTATAGGGGAGGGGTCGTCGGGAAACTATGGCTACACCTTC	17	once	TRBJ1-2	NA	TRBV19
CASSMTGTGAYEQYF	TGTGCCAGTAGTATGACCGGGACAGGAGCCTACGAGCAGTACTTC	15	once	TRBJ2-7	TRBD1	TRBV19
CASRSLGAGEWSREKLFF	TGTGCCAGCCGTTCCCTAGGGGCAGGGGAATGGTCTAGGGAAAAACTGTTTTTT	18	NA	TRBJ1-4	NA	TRBV2
CASSLIGTKNTGELFF	TGTGCCAGCAGCTTAATCGGGACCAAGAACACCGGGGAGCTGTTTTTT	16	NA	TRBJ2-2	NA	TRBV7-3
CASSPGAGELFF	TGTGCCAGCAGCCCCGGGGCCGGGGAGCTGTTTTTT	12	NA	TRBJ2-2	NA	TRBV7-3
CATSRVGRLDEQYF	TGTGCCACCAGCAGAGTCGGGCGGTTGGACGAGCAGTACTTC	14	NA	TRBJ2-7	NA	TRBV15
CSVGGTSGSYEQYF	TGCAGCGTTGGCGGGACTAGCGGGAGCTACGAGCAGTACTTC	14	NA	TRBJ2-7	TRBD2	TRBV29-1
CASSQRRYSNQPQHF	TGTGCCAGCAGCCAAAGGCGTTATAGCAATCAGCCCCAGCATTTT	15	NA	TRBJ1-5	NA	TRBV7-2
CASSSPLFGRYNEQFF	TGTGCCAGCAGCTCACCTTTATTCGGGCGGTACAATGAGCAGTTCTTC	16	NA	TRBJ2-1	NA	TRBV7-2
CASSWGQGVYEQYF	TGCGCCAGCAGCTGGGGACAGGGGGTATACGAGCAGTACTTC	14	NA	TRBJ2-7	TRBD1	TRBV5-1
CASSMVGVQPQHF	TGTGCCAGTAGTATGGTAGGGGTTCAGCCCCAGCATTTT	13	NA	TRBJ1-5	NA	TRBV19
CASSLEAVGYTF	TGTGCCAGCAGCTTAGAAGCGGTAGGCTACACCTTC	12	NA	TRBJ1-2	NA	TRBV11-2
CASSLGQLLTYEQYF	TGTGCCAGCAGCTTGGGGCAGCTCCTTACCTACGAGCAGTACTTC	15	few	TRBJ2-7	NA	TRBV5-6
CASVSGRAYNEQFF	TGTGCCAGTGTAAGCGGGAGGGCCTACAATGAGCAGTTCTTC	14	NA	TRBJ2-1	TRBD2	TRBV19
CASSATSWGETQYF	TGTGCCAGCAGCGCGACTAGCTGGGGGGAGACCCAGTACTTC	14	NA	TRBJ2-5	TRBD2	TRBV2
CASSIQETQYF	TGTGCCAGCAGCATACAAGAGACCCAGTACTTC	11	NA	TRBJ2-5	NA	TRBV7-2
CASSLRLAGVGPEQFF	TGCGCCAGCAGCTTGCGCCTAGCGGGAGTTGGGCCTGAGCAGTTCTTC	16	NA	TRBJ2-1	TRBD2	TRBV5-1
CASSLSPRDNYGYTF	TGTGCCAGCAGTTTATCACCCAGGGATAACTATGGCTACACCTTC	15	NA	TRBJ1-2	NA	TRBV28
CSVEGPLRYNEQFF	TGCAGCGTTGAAGGACCCCTTCGCTACAATGAGCAGTTCTTC	14	once	TRBJ2-1	NA	TRBV29-1
CASSSLGTTTDTQYF	TGTGCCAGCAGCTCGCTGGGGACAACCACAGATACGCAGTATTTT	15	once	TRBJ2-3	NA	TRBV7-9
CASSERGQGSYNEQFF	TGTGCCAGCAGTGAAAGAGGGCAGGGATCCTACAATGAGCAGTTCTTC	16	NA	TRBJ2-1	NA	TRBV6-1
CASSAGSGTDLSYEQYF	TGTGCCAGCAGTGCCGGGAGCGGGACGGATCTCTCCTACGAGCAGTACTTC	17	NA	TRBJ2-7	TRBD2	TRBV6-1